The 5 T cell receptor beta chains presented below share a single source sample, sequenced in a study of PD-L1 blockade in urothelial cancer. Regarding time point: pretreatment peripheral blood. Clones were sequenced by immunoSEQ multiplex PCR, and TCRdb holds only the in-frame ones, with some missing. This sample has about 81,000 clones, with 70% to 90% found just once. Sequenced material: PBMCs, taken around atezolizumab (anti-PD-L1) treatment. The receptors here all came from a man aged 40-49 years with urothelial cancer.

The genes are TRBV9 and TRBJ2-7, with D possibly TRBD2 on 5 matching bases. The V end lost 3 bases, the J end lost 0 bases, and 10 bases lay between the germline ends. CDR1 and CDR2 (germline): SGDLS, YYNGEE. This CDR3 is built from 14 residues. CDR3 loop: CASSAQAGSYEQYF. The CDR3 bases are TGTGCCAGCAGCGCCCAGGCGGGCTCCTACGAGCAGTACTTC.

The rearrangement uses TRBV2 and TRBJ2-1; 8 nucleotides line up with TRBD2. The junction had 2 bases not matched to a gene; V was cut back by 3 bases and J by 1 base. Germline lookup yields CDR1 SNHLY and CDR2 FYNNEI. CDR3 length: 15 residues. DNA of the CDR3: TGTGCCAGCAGTGAGGTAGCGGGGTCCTACAATGAGCAGTTCTTC. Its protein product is CASSEVAGSYNEQFF. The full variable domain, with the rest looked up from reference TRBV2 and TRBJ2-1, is EPEVTQTPSHQVTQMGQEVILRCVPISNHLYFYWYRQILGQKVEFLVSFYNNEISEKSEIFDDQFSVERPDGSNFTLKIRSTKLEDSAMYFCASSEVAGSYNEQFFGPGTRLTVL.

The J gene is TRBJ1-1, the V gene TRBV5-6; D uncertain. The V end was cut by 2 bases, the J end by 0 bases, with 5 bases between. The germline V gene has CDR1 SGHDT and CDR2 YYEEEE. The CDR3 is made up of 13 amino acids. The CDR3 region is CASSFDLNTEAFF. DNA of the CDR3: TGTGCCAGCAGCTTTGACTTGAACACTGAAGCTTTCTTT.

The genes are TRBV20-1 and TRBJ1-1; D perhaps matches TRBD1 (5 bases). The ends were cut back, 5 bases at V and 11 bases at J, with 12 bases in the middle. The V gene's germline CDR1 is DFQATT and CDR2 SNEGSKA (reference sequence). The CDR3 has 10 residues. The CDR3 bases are TGCAGTGCTCTGGGGGGGAGTGCTTTCTTT. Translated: CSALGGSAFF.

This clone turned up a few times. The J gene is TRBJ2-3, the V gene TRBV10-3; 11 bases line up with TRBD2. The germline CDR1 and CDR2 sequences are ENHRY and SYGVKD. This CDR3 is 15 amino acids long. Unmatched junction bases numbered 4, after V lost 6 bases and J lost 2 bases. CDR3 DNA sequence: TGTGCCATCAGGTGGACTAGCGGGCTCACAGATACGCAGTATTTT. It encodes CAIRWTSGLTDTQYF.